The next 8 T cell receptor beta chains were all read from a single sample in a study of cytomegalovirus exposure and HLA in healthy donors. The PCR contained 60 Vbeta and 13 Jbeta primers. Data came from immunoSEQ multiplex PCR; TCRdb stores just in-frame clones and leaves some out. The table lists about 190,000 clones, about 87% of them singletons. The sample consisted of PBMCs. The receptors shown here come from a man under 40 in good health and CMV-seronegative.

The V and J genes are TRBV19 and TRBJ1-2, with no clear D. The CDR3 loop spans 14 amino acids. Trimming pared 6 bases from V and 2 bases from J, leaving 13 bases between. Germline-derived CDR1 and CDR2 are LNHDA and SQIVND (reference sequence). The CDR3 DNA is TGTGCCAGTAGACTAATAGACGGGAACTATGGCTACACCTTC. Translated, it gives CASRLIDGNYGYTF.

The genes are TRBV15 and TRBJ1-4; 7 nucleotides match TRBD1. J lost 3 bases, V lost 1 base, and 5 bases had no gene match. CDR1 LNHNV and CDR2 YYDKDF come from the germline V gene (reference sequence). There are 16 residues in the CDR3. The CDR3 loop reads CATSRVGTVANEKLFF. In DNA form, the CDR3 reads TGTGCCACCAGCAGAGTTGGGACAGTTGCTAATGAAAAACTGTTTTTT.

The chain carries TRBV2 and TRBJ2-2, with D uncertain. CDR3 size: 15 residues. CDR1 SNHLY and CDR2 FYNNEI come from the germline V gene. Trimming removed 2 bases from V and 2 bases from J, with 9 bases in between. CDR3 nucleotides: TGTGCCAGCAGTGAATCCCCCAGAAACACCGGGGAGCTGTTTTTT. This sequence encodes CASSESPRNTGELFF.

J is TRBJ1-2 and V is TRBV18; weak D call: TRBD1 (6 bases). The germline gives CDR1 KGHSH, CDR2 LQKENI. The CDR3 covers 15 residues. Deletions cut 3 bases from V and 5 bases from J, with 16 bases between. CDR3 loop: CASSPNRQAGYGYTF. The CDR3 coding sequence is TGTGCCAGCTCACCCAATAGACAGGCGGGTTATGGCTACACCTTC.

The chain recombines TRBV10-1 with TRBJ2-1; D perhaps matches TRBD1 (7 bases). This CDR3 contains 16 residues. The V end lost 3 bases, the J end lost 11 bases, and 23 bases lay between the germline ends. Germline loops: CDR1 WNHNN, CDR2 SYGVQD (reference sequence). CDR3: CASSEEGAGGYPKQFF. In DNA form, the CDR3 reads TGCGCCAGCAGTGAAGAGGGGGCAGGGGGGTACCCAAAGCAGTTCTTC.

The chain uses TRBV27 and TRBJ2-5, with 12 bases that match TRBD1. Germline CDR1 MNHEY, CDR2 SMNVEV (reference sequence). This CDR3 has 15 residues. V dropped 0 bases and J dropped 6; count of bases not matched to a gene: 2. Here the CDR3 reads CASSLSRDRGQTQYF. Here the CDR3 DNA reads TGTGCCAGCAGTTTATCCCGGGACAGGGGGCAGACCCAGTACTTC.

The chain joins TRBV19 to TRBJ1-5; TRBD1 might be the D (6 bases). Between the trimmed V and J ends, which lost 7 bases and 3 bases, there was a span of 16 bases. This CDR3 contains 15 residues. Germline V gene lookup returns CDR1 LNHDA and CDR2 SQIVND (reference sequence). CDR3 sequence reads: CASNALDSANQPQHF. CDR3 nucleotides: TGTGCCAGTAACGCCCTGGACAGTGCCAATCAGCCCCAGCATTTT.

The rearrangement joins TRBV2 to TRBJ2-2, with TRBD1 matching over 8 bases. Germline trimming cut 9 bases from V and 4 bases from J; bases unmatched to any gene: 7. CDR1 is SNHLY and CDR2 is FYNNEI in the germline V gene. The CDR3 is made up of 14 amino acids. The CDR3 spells CARGPGQGTGELFF. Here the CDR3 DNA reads TGTGCCAGAGGCCCTGGACAGGGCACCGGGGAGCTGTTTTTT.